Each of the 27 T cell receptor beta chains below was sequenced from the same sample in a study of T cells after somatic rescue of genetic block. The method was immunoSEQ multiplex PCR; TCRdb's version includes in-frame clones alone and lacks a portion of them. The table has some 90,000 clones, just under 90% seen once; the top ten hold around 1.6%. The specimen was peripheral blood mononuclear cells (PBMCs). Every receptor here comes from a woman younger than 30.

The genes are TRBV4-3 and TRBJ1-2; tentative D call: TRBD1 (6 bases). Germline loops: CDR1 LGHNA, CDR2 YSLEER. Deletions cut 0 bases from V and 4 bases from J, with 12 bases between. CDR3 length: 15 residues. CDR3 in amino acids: CASSQEWGPGYGYTF. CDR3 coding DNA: TGCGCCAGCAGCCAAGAGTGGGGGCCTGGCTATGGCTACACCTTC.

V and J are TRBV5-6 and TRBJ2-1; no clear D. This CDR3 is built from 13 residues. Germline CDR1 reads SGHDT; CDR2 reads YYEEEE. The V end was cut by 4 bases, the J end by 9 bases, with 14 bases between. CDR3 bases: TGTGCCAGCAGCCAGCCCAGGAAGGGTGAGCAGTTCTTC. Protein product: CASSQPRKGEQFF.

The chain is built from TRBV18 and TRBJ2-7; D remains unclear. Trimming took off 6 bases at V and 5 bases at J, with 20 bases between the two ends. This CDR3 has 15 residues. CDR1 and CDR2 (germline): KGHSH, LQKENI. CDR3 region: CASSPTWERPNEQYF. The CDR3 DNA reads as TGTGCCAGCTCCCCTACCTGGGAAAGACCTAACGAGCAGTACTTC.

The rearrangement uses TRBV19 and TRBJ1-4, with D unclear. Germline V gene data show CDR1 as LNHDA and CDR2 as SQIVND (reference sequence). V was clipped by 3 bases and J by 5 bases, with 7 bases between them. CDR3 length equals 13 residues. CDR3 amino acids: CASSISRNEKLFF. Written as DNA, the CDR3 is TGTGCCAGTAGTATTTCGAGGAATGAAAAACTGTTTTTT.

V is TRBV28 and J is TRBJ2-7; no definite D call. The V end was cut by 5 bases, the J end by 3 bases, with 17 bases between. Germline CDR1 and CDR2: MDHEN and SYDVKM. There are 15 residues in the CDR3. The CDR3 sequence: CASSTLDGLFYEQYF. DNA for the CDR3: TGTGCCAGCAGTACCCTGGACGGATTATTCTACGAGCAGTACTTC.

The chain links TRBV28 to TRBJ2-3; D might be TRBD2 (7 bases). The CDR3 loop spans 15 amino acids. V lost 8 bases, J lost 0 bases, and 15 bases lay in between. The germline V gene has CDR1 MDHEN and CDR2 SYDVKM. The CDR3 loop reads CASLGGAPSTDTQYF. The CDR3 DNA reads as TGTGCCAGCTTGGGGGGGGCCCCTAGCACAGATACGCAGTATTTT.

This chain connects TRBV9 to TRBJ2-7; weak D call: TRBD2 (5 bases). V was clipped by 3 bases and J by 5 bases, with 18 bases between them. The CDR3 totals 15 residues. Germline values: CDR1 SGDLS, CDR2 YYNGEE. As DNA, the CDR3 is TGTGCCAGCAGCGGGTCGGCTAGCTTAAAGGACGAGCAGTACTTC. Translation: CASSGSASLKDEQYF.

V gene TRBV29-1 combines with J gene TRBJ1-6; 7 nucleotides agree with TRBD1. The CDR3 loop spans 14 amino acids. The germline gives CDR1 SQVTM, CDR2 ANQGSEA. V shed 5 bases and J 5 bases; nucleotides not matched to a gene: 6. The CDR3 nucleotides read TGCAGCGTTCTGGGGGACAGCGATAATTCACCCCTCCACTTT. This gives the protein CSVLGDSDNSPLHF.

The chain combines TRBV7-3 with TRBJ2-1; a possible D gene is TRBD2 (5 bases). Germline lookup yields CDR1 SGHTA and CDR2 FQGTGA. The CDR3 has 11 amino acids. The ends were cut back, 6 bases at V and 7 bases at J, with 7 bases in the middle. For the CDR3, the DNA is TGTGCCAGCAGTCGCGGGAATGAGCAGTTCTTC. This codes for CASSRGNEQFF.

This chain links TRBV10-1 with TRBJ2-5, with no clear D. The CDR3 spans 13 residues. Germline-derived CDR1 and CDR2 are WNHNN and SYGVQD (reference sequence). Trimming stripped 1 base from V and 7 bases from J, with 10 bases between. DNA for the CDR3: TGCGCCAGCAGTGAGTTGATCCTCGGGACCCAGTACTTC. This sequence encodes CASSELILGTQYF.

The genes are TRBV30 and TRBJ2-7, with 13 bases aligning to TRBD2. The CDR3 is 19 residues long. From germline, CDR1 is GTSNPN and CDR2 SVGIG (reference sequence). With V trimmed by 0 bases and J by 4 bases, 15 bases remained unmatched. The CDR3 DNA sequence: TGTGCCTGGAGTGTCACCGGACTAGCGGGAGCATCAAGGGGATACGAGCAGTACTTC. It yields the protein CAWSVTGLAGASRGYEQYF.

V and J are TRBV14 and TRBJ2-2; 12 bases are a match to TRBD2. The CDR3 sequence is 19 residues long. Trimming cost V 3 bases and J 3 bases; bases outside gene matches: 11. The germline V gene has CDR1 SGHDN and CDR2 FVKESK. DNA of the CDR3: TGTGCCAGCAGCCAGACTAGCGGGAGTGCGATTTTTGACACCGGGGAGCTGTTTTTT. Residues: CASSQTSGSAIFDTGELFF.

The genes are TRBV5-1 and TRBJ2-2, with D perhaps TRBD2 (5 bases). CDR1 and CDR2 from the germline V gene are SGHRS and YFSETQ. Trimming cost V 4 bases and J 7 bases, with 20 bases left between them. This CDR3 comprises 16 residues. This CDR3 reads CASSLGESRLRGELFF. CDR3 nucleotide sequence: TGCGCCAGCAGCCTGGGAGAGTCTAGGCTCCGCGGGGAGCTGTTTTTT.

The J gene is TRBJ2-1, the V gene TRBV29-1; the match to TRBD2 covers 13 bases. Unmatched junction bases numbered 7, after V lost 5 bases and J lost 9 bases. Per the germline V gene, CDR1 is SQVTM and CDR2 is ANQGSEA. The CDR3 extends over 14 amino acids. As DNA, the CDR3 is TGCAGCGTTTCTGGACTAGCGGGGGCGGGTGAGCAGTTCTTC. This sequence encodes CSVSGLAGAGEQFF.

The CDR3 loop is CASSYPQPDSVHEQYF. CDR3 in DNA: TGTGCCAGCAGTTACCCCCAGCCTGACAGCGTCCACGAGCAGTACTTC. The gene calls are TRBV6-6 and TRBJ2-7; D is possibly TRBD1 (5 bases). This CDR3 contains 16 residues. With 2 bases removed from V and 5 bases from J, the gap between germline ends came to 19 bases. Looked up from germline, CDR1 is MNHNY and CDR2 is SVGAGI (reference sequence).

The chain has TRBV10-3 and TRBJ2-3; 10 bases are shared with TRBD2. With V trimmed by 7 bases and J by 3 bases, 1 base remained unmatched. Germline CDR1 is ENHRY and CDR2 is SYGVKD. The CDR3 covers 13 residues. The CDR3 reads CAITSGSTDTQYF. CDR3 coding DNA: TGTGCCATCACTAGCGGGAGTACAGATACGCAGTATTTT.

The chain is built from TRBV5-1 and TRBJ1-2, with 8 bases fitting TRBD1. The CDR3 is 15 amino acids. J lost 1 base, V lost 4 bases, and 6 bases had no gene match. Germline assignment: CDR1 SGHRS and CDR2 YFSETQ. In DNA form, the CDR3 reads TGCGCCAGCAGCATACGGACAGGGAGTAACTATGGCTACACCTTC. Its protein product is CASSIRTGSNYGYTF.

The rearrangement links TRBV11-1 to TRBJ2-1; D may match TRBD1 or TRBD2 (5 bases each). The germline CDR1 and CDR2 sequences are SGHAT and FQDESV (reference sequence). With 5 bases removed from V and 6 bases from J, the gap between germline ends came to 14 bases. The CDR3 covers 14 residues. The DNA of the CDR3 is TGTGCCAGCAGCGCCGGGGCTAGCCCCAATGAGCAGTTCTTC. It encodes CASSAGASPNEQFF.

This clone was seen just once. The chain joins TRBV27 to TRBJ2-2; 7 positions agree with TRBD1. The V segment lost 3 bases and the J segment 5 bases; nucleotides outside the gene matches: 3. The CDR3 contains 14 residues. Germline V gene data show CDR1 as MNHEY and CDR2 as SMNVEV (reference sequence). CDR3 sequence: CASSFGTETGELFF. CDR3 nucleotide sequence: TGTGCCAGCAGTTTCGGGACAGAAACCGGGGAGCTGTTTTTT.

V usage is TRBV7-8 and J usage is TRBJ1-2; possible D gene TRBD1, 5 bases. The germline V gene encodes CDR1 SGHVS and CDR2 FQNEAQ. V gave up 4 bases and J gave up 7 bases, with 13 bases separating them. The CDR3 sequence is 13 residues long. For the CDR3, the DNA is TGTGCCAGCAGCTCTCTCTTGGGGGGTGGCTACACCTTC. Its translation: CASSSLLGGGYTF.

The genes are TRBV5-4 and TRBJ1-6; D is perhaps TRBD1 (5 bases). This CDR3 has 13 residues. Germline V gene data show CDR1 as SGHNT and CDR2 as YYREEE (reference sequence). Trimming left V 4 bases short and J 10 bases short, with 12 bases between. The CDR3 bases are TGTGCCAGCAGCCCTGGGGACCGCTCACCCCTCCACTTT. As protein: CASSPGDRSPLHF.

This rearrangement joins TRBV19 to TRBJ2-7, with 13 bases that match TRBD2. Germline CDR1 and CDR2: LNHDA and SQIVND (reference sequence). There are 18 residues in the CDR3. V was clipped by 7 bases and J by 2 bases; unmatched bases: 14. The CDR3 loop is CASTPQRLAGGRPYEQYF. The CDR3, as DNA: TGTGCCAGTACCCCCCAGAGACTAGCGGGAGGCAGGCCCTACGAGCAGTACTTC.

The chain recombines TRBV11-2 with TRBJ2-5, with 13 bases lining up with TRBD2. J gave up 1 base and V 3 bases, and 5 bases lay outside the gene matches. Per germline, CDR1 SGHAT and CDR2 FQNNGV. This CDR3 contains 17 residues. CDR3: CASSFSLAGGPQETQYF. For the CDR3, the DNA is TGTGCCAGCAGCTTCTCACTAGCGGGAGGGCCCCAAGAGACCCAGTACTTC.

The CDR3 sequence: CASSQEAPGWISGGSDEQFF. The CDR3 bases are TGTGCCAGCAGCCAAGAAGCACCAGGCTGGATTAGCGGGGGGAGCGATGAGCAGTTCTTC. V gene TRBV4-2 combines with J gene TRBJ2-1, with 10 positions matching TRBD2. The length of the CDR3 is 20 residues. Germline assignment: CDR1 LGHNA and CDR2 YNFKEQ. J was trimmed by 8 bases and V by 0 bases; bases with no gene match: 19.

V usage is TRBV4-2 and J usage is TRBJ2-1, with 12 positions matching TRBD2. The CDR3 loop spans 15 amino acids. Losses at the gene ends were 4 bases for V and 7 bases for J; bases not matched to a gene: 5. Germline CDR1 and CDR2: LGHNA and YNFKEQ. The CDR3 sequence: CASSPGTSGWNEQFF. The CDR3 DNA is TGTGCCAGCAGCCCTGGGACTAGCGGGTGGAATGAGCAGTTCTTC.

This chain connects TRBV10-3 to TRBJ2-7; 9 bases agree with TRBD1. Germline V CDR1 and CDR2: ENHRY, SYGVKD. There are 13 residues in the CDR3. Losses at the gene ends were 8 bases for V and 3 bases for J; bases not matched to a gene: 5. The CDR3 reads CAIGGTGYYEQYF. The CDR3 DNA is TGTGCCATCGGGGGGACAGGGTACTACGAGCAGTACTTC.

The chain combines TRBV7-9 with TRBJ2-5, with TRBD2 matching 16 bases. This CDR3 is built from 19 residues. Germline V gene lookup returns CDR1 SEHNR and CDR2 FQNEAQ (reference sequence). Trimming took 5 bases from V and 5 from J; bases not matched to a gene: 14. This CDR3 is CASSPRPGTSGRAGETQYF. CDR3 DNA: TGTGCCAGCAGCCCCCGGCCCGGGACTAGCGGGAGGGCCGGGGAGACCCAGTACTTC.